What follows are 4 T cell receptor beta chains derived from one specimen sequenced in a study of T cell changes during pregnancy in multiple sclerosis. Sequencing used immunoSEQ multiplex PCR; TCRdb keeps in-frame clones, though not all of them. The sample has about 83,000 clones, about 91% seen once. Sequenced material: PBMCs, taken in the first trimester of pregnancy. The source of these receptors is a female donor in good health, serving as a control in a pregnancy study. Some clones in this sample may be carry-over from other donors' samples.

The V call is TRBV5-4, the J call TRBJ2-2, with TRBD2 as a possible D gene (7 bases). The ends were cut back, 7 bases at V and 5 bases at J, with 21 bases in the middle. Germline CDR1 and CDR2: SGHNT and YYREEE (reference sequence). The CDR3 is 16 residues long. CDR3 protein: CASRLEGGARTGELFF. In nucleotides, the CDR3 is TGTGCCAGCCGACTCGAAGGGGGGGCCAGAACCGGGGAGCTGTTTTTT.

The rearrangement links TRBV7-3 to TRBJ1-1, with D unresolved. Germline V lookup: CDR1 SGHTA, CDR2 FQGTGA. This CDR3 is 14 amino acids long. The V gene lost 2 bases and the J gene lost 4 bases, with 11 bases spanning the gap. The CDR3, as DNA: TGTGCCAGCAGCTTACTTTCCCTCCCCACTGAAGCTTTCTTT. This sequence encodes CASSLLSLPTEAFF. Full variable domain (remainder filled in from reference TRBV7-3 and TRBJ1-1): GAGVSQTPSNKVTEKGKYVELRCDPISGHTALYWYRQSLGQGPEFLIYFQGTGAADDSGLPNDRFFAVRPEGSVSTLKIQRTERGDSAVYLCASSLLSLPTEAFFGQGTRLTVV.

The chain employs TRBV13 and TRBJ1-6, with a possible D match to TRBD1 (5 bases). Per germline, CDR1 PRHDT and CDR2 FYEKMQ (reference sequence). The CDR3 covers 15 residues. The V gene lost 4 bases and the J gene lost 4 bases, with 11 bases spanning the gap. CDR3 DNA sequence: TGTGCCAGCAGCTCGGGGACTCTTTATAATTCACCCCTCCACTTT. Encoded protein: CASSSGTLYNSPLHF.

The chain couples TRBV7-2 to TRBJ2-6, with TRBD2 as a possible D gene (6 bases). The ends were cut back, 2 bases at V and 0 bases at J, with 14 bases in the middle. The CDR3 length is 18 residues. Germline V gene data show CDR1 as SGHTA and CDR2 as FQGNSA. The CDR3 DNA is TGTGCCAGCAGCTTACATTCGGGAGTGTACTCTGGGGCCAACGTCCTGACTTTC. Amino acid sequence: CASSLHSGVYSGANVLTF.